A selection of T cell receptor beta chains follows, all from one sample in a study of shared clonotypes between healthy human individuals. Data came from immunoSEQ multiplex PCR; TCRdb stores just in-frame clones and leaves some out. The table has 750,000 to 1,000,000 clones, 80% to 95% seen once. Sequencing was performed on naive CD8+ T cells sorted from blood. The receptors here all came from a man in his thirties or forties in good health. Each CDR3 is given with its conserved first and last residue. Each record gives: J gene, V gene, CDR3 length, D gene, clone size, CDR3 protein, CDR3 DNA. D genes are given only for firm matches. Where a row states a size, it is once, few, many or the class of an expanded clone; other rows omit it.

>TRBJ1-4|TRBV28|15|-|-
CASKKNVGGSEKLFF
TGTGCCAGCAAGAAAAATGTGGGGGGAAGTGAAAAACTGTTTTTT
>TRBJ2-1|TRBV2|11|-|-
CASSLVIEQFF
TGTGCCAGCAGTTTAGTTATTGAGCAGTTCTTC
>TRBJ2-3|TRBV7-9|14|-|few
CASSLGGLTDTQYF
TGTGCCAGCAGCTTAGGGGGCTTGACAGATACGCAGTATTTT
>TRBJ2-2|TRBV19|15|TRBD1|-
CASSAQGLVPGELFF
TGTGCCAGTAGCGCACAGGGGTTAGTGCCCGGGGAGCTGTTTTTT
>TRBJ1-1|TRBV10-3|14|-|-
CAISEEDRNTEAFF
TGTGCCATCAGTGAGGAGGACAGGAACACTGAAGCTTTCTTT
>TRBJ1-1|TRBV28|17|TRBD1|once
CASSSGTVRVANTEAFF
TGTGCCAGCAGTAGCGGGACAGTCAGAGTAGCGAACACTGAAGCTTTCTTT
>TRBJ2-5|TRBV7-9|15|TRBD1|-
CASSLSDRGRETQYF
TGTGCCAGCAGCTTATCTGACAGGGGACGAGAGACCCAGTACTTC
>TRBJ2-7|TRBV19|14|TRBD1|-
CASTKTGASYEQYF
TGTGCCAGTACCAAGACAGGGGCTAGCTACGAGCAGTACTTC
>TRBJ2-7|TRBV18|14|TRBD2|-
CASSPKAGIGEQYF
TGTGCCAGCTCACCAAAAGCGGGAATAGGTGAGCAGTACTTC
>TRBJ2-5|TRBV5-1|14|-|-
CASSWVWGAETQYF
TGCGCCAGCAGCTGGGTTTGGGGGGCGGAGACCCAGTACTTC
>TRBJ2-2|TRBV7-8|18|TRBD1|-
CASSFVGRGQGNTGELFF
TGTGCCAGCAGCTTTGTAGGCCGGGGACAGGGGAACACCGGGGAGCTGTTTTTT
>TRBJ2-3|TRBV6-4|15|-|-
CASSLYFSSTDTQYF
TGTGCCAGCAGTCTTTATTTTTCTAGCACAGATACGCAGTATTTT
>TRBJ1-1|TRBV19|14|-|-
CATRRQGRITEAFF
TGTGCCACTCGAAGGCAGGGGAGGATTACTGAAGCTTTCTTT
>TRBJ2-7|TRBV5-6|14|TRBD1|-
CASSIGQGIDEQYF
TGTGCCAGCAGCATCGGACAGGGGATAGACGAGCAGTACTTC
>TRBJ1-4|TRBV28|12|-|-
CASSYGYEKLFF
TGTGCCAGCAGCTATGGTTACGAAAAACTGTTTTTT
>TRBJ1-5|TRBV28|17|TRBD1|-
CASSLLAGTGDHQPQHF
TGTGCCAGCAGTCTCCTAGCCGGGACAGGGGACCATCAGCCCCAGCATTTT